This paragraph covers one T cell receptor (beta chain) sequence. The specificity of this receptor is unknown. It has no much larger one-base neighbor in the sample; base qualities were not kept. The entry originates in a study of T cell responses to AZD1222 COVID-19 vaccine (dated by TCRdb to the early 2020s). For the wider study: A total of roughly 240 trial participants underwent TCR sequencing, of whom 200 to 220 received two doses of AZD1222 and some 25 received two doses of the MenACWY control vaccine. Trial participants were enrolled by age into subgroups of 18-55, 56-69 and 70-plus years, and about 150, 27 and 61 TCR-sequenced participants, respectively, were included in these subgroups. The paper as a whole reports these results and caveats: Participants were mostly white British and included more females than males, and it was suggested by the authors that clonal diversity may have been underestimated. Conclusions about previously exposed vaccinees were limited because only six AZD1222 recipients were SARS-CoV-2 seropositive at baseline. Epitopes outside the regions mutated in the B.1.351 and B.1.1.7 variants were reportedly recognized by nearly half of the unique spike-specific TCRs. The whole spike protein was spanned by vaccine-associated CD4 TCRs, and dominant responses were seen in regions 160-218 and 743-854. In the small 56-69-year group, the increase in depth fell short of significance, most likely because of low power. Because no day 14 peak-response samples were available, repertoires were characterized only after the peak T cell response. After two AZD1222 doses, spike-specific TCR breadth and depth were significantly higher than at day 0 and than in MenACWY recipients.

The sample's time point label is to be understood as: about 28 days (+/-7) after the second vaccine dose. AZD1222 recipients with second doses at about 4 weeks or about 12 weeks were pooled, because spike-specific TCR depth and breadth did not differ between schedules. The vaccinee samples were drawn from two UK trials, COV001 and COV002, one of which was a single-blind randomized controlled phase 2/3 trial testing AZD1222 (ChAdOx1 nCoV-19) in healthy adults. Trial participant PBMC samples were collected at day 0 and day 28 after the second dose for TCRbeta chain sequencing. The CDR3 regions of human TCRbeta chains were analyzed by immunosequencing. Under the source paper's analysis protocol: TCRs in the repertoires were compared against a reference library of SARS-CoV-2-specific TCRs that had been generated with the MIRA antigen-specificity platform. Breadth meant the fraction of unique TCRs that were SARS-CoV-2-associated, whereas depth meant the fraction of total T cells that were SARS-CoV-2-associated. Each spike-specific TCR was assigned to its reactive spike region and to a CD4 or CD8 class using the MIRA data. Log10-transformed breadth and depth values were compared by one-way ANOVA with Sidak's multiple comparisons tests. TCRdb provides this immuneACCESS table in a form limited to in-frame rearrangements. Some clones are lacking; in checked studies, under half of them reflect an unresolved V gene, and why the rest are absent is not known. V, J and clone size were drawn from that table, and D and trimming were deduced from the DNA. The sample table records approximately 150,000 clones; roughly 87% of these occur just once. The ten largest make up about 6.5% of the sample.

Reading the germline V gene (reference sequence) gives CDR1 GTSNPN and CDR2 SVGIG. V is cut by 1 base and J by 5 bases, and the space between the germline ends is 20 bases. Including cysteine and phenylalanine, the CDR3 has 16 amino acids. Solely the CDR3 DNA is kept, with 48 bases framed from the first base. Sequencing was performed on peripheral blood, taken 28 days after the second AZD1222 dose. The TCR sequence derives from an adult who received the AZD1222 COVID-19 vaccine. This chain joins TRBV30 to TRBJ1-2, with no confident D gene call. The CDR3 here reads CAWSGVFFGSRYGYTF. The DNA is as follows: TGTGCCTGGAGTGGGGTATTCTTTGGGTCGAGGTATGGCTACACCTTC.